Sequencing of this T cell receptor beta chain was carried out in a study of cytomegalovirus exposure and HLA in healthy donors. The CDR3 extends over 14 amino acids. V was shortened by 4 bases and J by 0 bases, with 7 bases between the two germline ends. CDR1 and CDR2 (germline): LNHDA, SQIVND (reference sequence). The donors comprised healthy bone marrow donors. This clone has only a few counts. This PCR relied on a set of 60 Vbeta primers and 13 Jbeta primers. Measured with immunoSEQ multiplex PCR; TCRdb has only the in-frame clones, and not every one. The sample includes approximately 100,000 clones, 60% to 85% seen only once; the top ten take 9% to 15%.

The TCR was taken from a woman in her 40s in good health and CMV-seropositive. This chain connects TRBV19 to TRBJ1-5; D is undetermined. Material for sequencing was PBMCs. In DNA, the CDR3 is TGTGCCAGTAGTACCGAGGGTAGCAATCAGCCCCAGCATTTT. Amino acids: CASSTEGSNQPQHF.